These T cell receptor beta chains were read from a single sample in a study of cytomegalovirus exposure and HLA in healthy donors. Sequenced by immunoSEQ multiplex PCR; TCRdb stores in-frame clones only, minus some. The sample holds around 120,000 clones; around four fifths are singletons and the top ten take over 4.5%. Input material: PBMCs. The receptors come from a woman aged 35 to 49 in good health and CMV-seropositive. The CDR3 runs from the conserved cysteine through the conserved F or W. D genes are given only for firm matches. Some rows have no size entry. The others give once, few or many, or a class for an expanded clone.

TRBD2	TRBJ2-7	TRBV6-5	.	TGTGCCAGCAGGCCCTGGGACTACCAATACGAGCAGTACTTC	CASRPWDYQYEQYF
TRBD1	TRBJ2-5	TRBV28	.	TGTGCCAGCAGGTTATGGGACAGGGGGAAAGAGACCCAGTACTTC	CASRLWDRGKETQYF
TRBD1	TRBJ1-2	TRBV7-2	.	TGTGCCAGCAGCTTTATCAGGCTTACCATGGACAGGGGCGCGGGTGGCTACACCTTC	CASSFIRLTMDRGAGGYTF
.	TRBJ2-3	TRBV9	.	TGTGCCAGCAGCGTAGTGGTCGAGTCTACGCAGTATTTT	CASSVVVESTQYF
.	TRBJ1-1	TRBV30	.	TGTGCCTGGCGGGGGGGGTCGGGCACTGAAGCTTTCTTT	CAWRGGSGTEAFF
TRBD1	TRBJ1-2	TRBV29-1	.	TGCAGCGTCCCAGGGGGCTATGGCTACACCTTC	CSVPGGYGYTF
.	TRBJ2-1	TRBV19	.	TGTGCCAGTAGTATTCAAGCGGATACCTACAATGAGCAGTTCTTC	CASSIQADTYNEQFF
TRBD2	TRBJ2-7	TRBV7-2	.	TGTGCCAGCAGCCTACCTTCCGGGACTAGCGGTCTCGGGGGTTACGAGCAGTACTTC	CASSLPSGTSGLGGYEQYF
.	TRBJ1-2	TRBV11-2	few	TGTGCCAGCAGCTTAGAGCGGTTCGGGGGCTACACCTTC	CASSLERFGGYTF
.	TRBJ2-2	TRBV4-3	.	TGCGCCAGCAGCCAAGATCAGGTGAACACCGGGGAGCTGTTTTTT	CASSQDQVNTGELFF
TRBD2	TRBJ2-2	TRBV7-7	.	TGTGCTAGCAGCGGGGGAGGGCCGACCGGGGAGCTGTTTTTT	CASSGGGPTGELFF
.	TRBJ2-2	TRBV19	.	TGTGCCAGTAGTATCCAGGGGAGTAGCACCGGGGAGCTGTTTTTT	CASSIQGSSTGELFF
TRBD1	TRBJ1-1	TRBV5-1	.	TGCGCCAGCAGCTTGGACATCGGCCAGGGGGACACTGAAGCTTTCTTT	CASSLDIGQGDTEAFF
.	TRBJ1-4	TRBV9	.	TGTGCCAGCAGCGTAGTTGGGGAGGCTAATGAAAAACTGTTTTTT	CASSVVGEANEKLFF
TRBD2	TRBJ2-3	TRBV9	.	TGTGCCAGCAGCAGGACTAGCGGGAGTAGAACAGATACGCAGTATTTT	CASSRTSGSRTDTQYF
.	TRBJ1-1	TRBV29-1	.	TGCAGCGTTGCGGCAGGAGGGATGAACACTGAAGCTTTCTTT	CSVAAGGMNTEAFF
.	TRBJ1-3	TRBV7-9	.	TGTGCCAGTAAACCTGGGCAGACTGGAAACACCATATATTTT	CASKPGQTGNTIYF
.	TRBJ1-6	TRBV29-1	.	TGCAGCGTCAAGCTGGGAGGGGATTCACCCCTCCACTTT	CSVKLGGDSPLHF
.	TRBJ1-5	TRBV7-8	once	TGTGCCAGCAGCTTTGGGGAAGGGGATCAGCCCCAGCATTTT	CASSFGEGDQPQHF
.	TRBJ2-5	TRBV19	.	TGTGCCAGTAGTGTGACAGGTAGCCAAGAGACCCAGTACTTC	CASSVTGSQETQYF
.	TRBJ2-3	TRBV15	.	TGTGCCACCGAGAGTGGGAGTGGTGGCACAGATACGCAGTATTTT	CATESGSGGTDTQYF
.	TRBJ1-1	TRBV7-2	few	TGTGCCAGCAACCGGGTTGGTGGCACTGAAGCTTTCTTT	CASNRVGGTEAFF